This passage covers 15 T cell receptor beta chains from one sample sequenced in a study of blood T cell repertoires in COVID-19. Clones were read by immunoSEQ multiplex PCR, and TCRdb kept only the in-frame ones, dropping some. The repertoire holds tens of thousands of clones, with around 85% as singletons. Material for sequencing was peripheral blood. These TCRs come from a human donor in a cohort sampled during active COVID-19.

The chain links TRBV4-1 to TRBJ1-1, with 9 bases that match TRBD1. Germline lookup yields CDR1 MGHRA and CDR2 YSYEKL. CDR3 length equals 16 residues. J gave up 0 bases and V 6 bases, and 8 bases lay outside the gene matches. CDR3 sequence reads: CASSPRTGAMNTEAFF. The CDR3 DNA reads TGCGCCAGCAGTCCCAGGACAGGGGCGATGAACACTGAAGCTTTCTTT.

The chain is built from TRBV5-1 and TRBJ1-6; weak D call: TRBD1 (5 bases). The V and J ends lost 5 bases and 0 bases respectively, with 12 bases between them. CDR3 length: 16 residues. Germline loops: CDR1 SGHRS, CDR2 YFSETQ. The CDR3 here is CASSRGESSYNSPLHF. The CDR3 DNA reads TGCGCCAGCAGTCGGGGGGAGAGCTCCTATAATTCACCCCTCCACTTT.

The chain recombines TRBV16 with TRBJ2-1, with 8 bases matching TRBD1. CDR1 and CDR2 from the germline V gene are KGHSY and FQNENV. CDR3 length: 15 amino acids. Trimming removed 2 bases from V and 4 bases from J; junction bases left unmatched: 4. The CDR3 sequence: CASSQAGQGYNEQFF. CDR3 bases: TGTGCCAGCAGCCAAGCAGGACAGGGATACAATGAGCAGTTCTTC.

The chain recombines TRBV7-2 with TRBJ2-1; D call uncertain. The CDR3 consists of 12 residues. Trimming removed 5 bases from V and 10 bases from J, with 12 bases in between. The germline V gene has CDR1 SGHTA and CDR2 FQGNSA. This CDR3 is CASSHPAREQFF. In DNA, the CDR3 is TGTGCCAGCAGCCACCCCGCCCGGGAGCAGTTCTTC. Combining the CDR3 with reference TRBV7-2 and TRBJ2-1 gives the whole variable domain GAGVSQSPSNKVTEKGKDVELRCDPISGHTALYWYRQSLGQGLEFLIYFQGNSAPDKSGLPSDRFSAERTGGSVSTLTIQRTQQEDSAVYLCASSHPAREQFFGPGTRLTVL.

J is TRBJ2-1 and V is TRBV29-1; 12 bases line up with TRBD2. V trimming: 0 bases; J trimming: 4 bases; junction bases outside the gene matches: 4. Germline CDR1 SQVTM, CDR2 ANQGSEA. The CDR3 extends over 16 amino acids. The CDR3 loop reads CSVEEGLAGSYNEQFF. DNA of the CDR3: TGCAGCGTTGAAGAAGGACTAGCGGGATCGTACAATGAGCAGTTCTTC.

CDR3 in DNA: TGTGCCACAGGGATGGACGGTCTTGTTGACCAGTACTTC. Encoded protein: CATGMDGLVDQYF. The genes are TRBV10-3 and TRBJ2-5, with D tentatively TRBD1 (5 bases). The CDR3 is 13 residues long. Trimming left V 10 bases short and J 10 bases short, with 22 bases between. Germline V lookup: CDR1 ENHRY, CDR2 SYGVKD.

The chain joins TRBV9 to TRBJ1-1, with unresolved D. This CDR3 region has 13 residues. Between the trimmed V and J ends, which lost 2 bases and 1 base, there was a span of 6 bases. CDR1 is SGDLS and CDR2 is YYNGEE in the germline V gene. CDR3: CASSVLSNTEAFF. CDR3 in DNA: TGTGCCAGCAGCGTCCTCTCGAACACTGAAGCTTTCTTT.

This chain joins TRBV9 and TRBJ2-7; 8 nucleotides line up with TRBD1. Germline CDR1 and CDR2: SGDLS and YYNGEE. V gave up 3 bases and J gave up 5 bases; unmatched junction bases: 7. This CDR3 region has 14 residues. CDR3 in DNA: TGTGCCAGCAGCGGTGACAGGGGATGGCACGAGCAGTACTTC. Protein sequence: CASSGDRGWHEQYF.

Only one count was recorded for this clone. The chain recombines TRBV27 with TRBJ2-5; 8 bases match TRBD1. V lost 6 bases to trimming and J lost 2 bases; unmatched junction nucleotides: 8. Germline CDR1 reads MNHEY; CDR2 reads SMNVEV (reference sequence). The CDR3 sequence is 15 residues long. This CDR3 reads CASRSGTGAQETQYF. The DNA for the CDR3 is TGTGCCAGCAGATCCGGGACAGGAGCTCAAGAGACCCAGTACTTC.

V is TRBV28 and J is TRBJ2-1; D may be TRBD1 (6 bases). This CDR3 has 16 residues. The germline CDR1 and CDR2 sequences are MDHEN and SYDVKM. V lost 2 bases and J lost 10, with 21 bases in between. CDR3 amino acids: CASSLPQRSGVLEQFF. In nucleotides, the CDR3 is TGTGCCAGCAGTTTACCCCAACGCTCAGGGGTCTTGGAGCAGTTCTTC.

There are a few counts of this clone. The rearrangement links TRBV5-1 to TRBJ1-5; TRBD1 agrees at 7 bases. Germline lookup yields CDR1 SGHRS and CDR2 YFSETQ. The CDR3 is made up of 13 amino acids. Trimming cost V 6 bases and J 2 bases; bases outside gene matches: 2. The CDR3 loop is CASTTGGNQPQHF. CDR3 bases: TGCGCCAGCACTACAGGGGGCAATCAGCCCCAGCATTTT.

In this sample, this clone turned up a few times. The CDR3 sequence is CASSPNTLLTGEQYF. The CDR3 DNA follows: TGTGCCAGCAGCCCGAATACCCTACTAACGGGAGAGCAGTACTTC. The chain couples TRBV5-4 to TRBJ2-7, with D perhaps TRBD2 (5 bases). The ends were cut back, 4 bases at V and 7 bases at J, with 21 bases in the middle. This CDR3 is built from 15 residues. Germline values: CDR1 SGHNT, CDR2 YYREEE (reference sequence).

This rearrangement joins TRBV10-3 to TRBJ1-2, with 7 bases identical to TRBD1. V lost 6 bases and J lost 9; bases outside the gene matches: 10. This CDR3 contains 13 residues. In germline, CDR1 is ENHRY, CDR2 SYGVKD. The CDR3 protein is CAIRRDRSMSYTF. The CDR3 DNA is TGTGCCATCAGGAGGGACAGATCTATGAGCTACACCTTC.

The chain is built from TRBV10-3 and TRBJ2-5; 9 bases line up with TRBD1. The CDR3 spans 14 residues. The trim removed 5 bases at V and 2 bases at J, leaving 3 bases unmatched. CDR1 ENHRY and CDR2 SYGVKD come from the germline V gene. The CDR3, as DNA: TGTGCCATCAGTAGGACAGGGGAGCAAGAGACCCAGTACTTC. Translation: CAISRTGEQETQYF.

The CDR3 bases are TGTGCCAGCAGTCCTGGGAGGGTTGATGGCTACACCTTC. Its protein is CASSPGRVDGYTF. This chain uses TRBV2 with TRBJ1-2, with D unclear. Germline V gene data show CDR1 as SNHLY and CDR2 as FYNNEI. Trimming removed 5 bases at V and 6 bases at J, with 13 bases between. This CDR3 has 13 residues.